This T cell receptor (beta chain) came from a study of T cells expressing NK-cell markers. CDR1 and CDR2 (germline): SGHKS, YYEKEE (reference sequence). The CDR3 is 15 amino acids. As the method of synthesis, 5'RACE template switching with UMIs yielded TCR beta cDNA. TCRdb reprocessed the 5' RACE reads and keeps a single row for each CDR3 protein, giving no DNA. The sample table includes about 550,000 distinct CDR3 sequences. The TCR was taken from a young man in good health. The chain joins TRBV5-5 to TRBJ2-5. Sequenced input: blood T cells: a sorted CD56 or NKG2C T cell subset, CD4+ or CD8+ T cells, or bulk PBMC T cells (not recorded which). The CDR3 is CASSLEKRGQETQYF.